Listed below are T cell receptor beta chains from one sample, sequenced in a study of T cell responses to AZD1222 COVID-19 vaccine. Libraries were prepared by immunoSEQ multiplex PCR; TCRdb keeps only in-frame clonotypes and omits some of them. The table records about 130,000 clones, 90% to 95% of them present only once. The specimen comprised peripheral blood, sampled 28 days after the second AZD1222 dose. The receptors derive from an adult who received the AZD1222 COVID-19 vaccine. Each CDR3 is given with its conserved first and last residue. Fields, in order: V gene, J gene, clone size, CDR3 length, D gene, CDR3 DNA, CDR3 protein. D genes are given only for firm matches. For some rows the clone size is stated as once, few or many, or as a class when expanded; others skip it.

V gene: TRBV5-6
J gene: TRBJ1-2
clone size: few
CDR3 length: 13
D gene: NA
CDR3 DNA: TGTGCCAGCAGCTTGGTGGGAAGCTATGGCTACACCTTC
CDR3 protein: CASSLVGSYGYTF

V gene: TRBV28
J gene: TRBJ1-2
clone size: NA
CDR3 length: 13
D gene: NA
CDR3 DNA: TGTGCCAGCAGTTTACTCGGTCCCTATGGCTACACCTTC
CDR3 protein: CASSLLGPYGYTF

V gene: TRBV12-3/TRBV12-4
J gene: TRBJ1-2
clone size: once
CDR3 length: 12
D gene: NA
CDR3 DNA: TGTGCCAGCAGAATGGGTCCCTATGGCTACACCTTC
CDR3 protein: CASRMGPYGYTF

V gene: TRBV5-1
J gene: TRBJ1-1
clone size: NA
CDR3 length: 13
D gene: NA
CDR3 DNA: TGCGCCAGCAGCTTGGAACGGGGAACTGAAGCTTTCTTT
CDR3 protein: CASSLERGTEAFF

V gene: TRBV5-4
J gene: TRBJ2-3
clone size: NA
CDR3 length: 12
D gene: NA
CDR3 DNA: TGTGCCAGCAGCTTCCATTCCGATACGCAGTATTTT
CDR3 protein: CASSFHSDTQYF

V gene: TRBV6-2/TRBV6-3
J gene: TRBJ2-1
clone size: NA
CDR3 length: 12
D gene: NA
CDR3 DNA: TGTGCCAGCAGCCGAGGAGTCGATGAGCAGTTCTTC
CDR3 protein: CASSRGVDEQFF

V gene: TRBV6-5
J gene: TRBJ1-2
clone size: NA
CDR3 length: 14
D gene: NA
CDR3 DNA: TGTGCCAGCAGCTCAAGGAGGGGTCCCGGCGGCTACACCTTC
CDR3 protein: CASSSRRGPGGYTF

V gene: TRBV5-1
J gene: TRBJ2-3
clone size: NA
CDR3 length: 14
D gene: NA
CDR3 DNA: TGCGCCAGCAGCTTGGTCAGGGGTCGAGATACGCAGTATTTT
CDR3 protein: CASSLVRGRDTQYF

V gene: TRBV30
J gene: TRBJ2-2
clone size: NA
CDR3 length: 13
D gene: NA
CDR3 DNA: TGTGCCTGGATTAAGGGGAACACCGGGGAGCTGTTTTTT
CDR3 protein: CAWIKGNTGELFF

V gene: TRBV9
J gene: TRBJ1-3
clone size: few
CDR3 length: 15
D gene: NA
CDR3 DNA: TGTGCCAGCAGTCAAATAGGGGGCTCTGGAAACACCATATATTTT
CDR3 protein: CASSQIGGSGNTIYF

V gene: TRBV28
J gene: TRBJ2-7
clone size: NA
CDR3 length: 11
D gene: NA
CDR3 DNA: TGTGCCAGCAGTTCCCCTCGGGAGCAGTACTTC
CDR3 protein: CASSSPREQYF

V gene: TRBV6-4
J gene: TRBJ2-1
clone size: NA
CDR3 length: 15
D gene: NA
CDR3 DNA: TGTGCCAGCAGTGACTCGGTAAGCTCCTACAATGAGCAGTTCTTC
CDR3 protein: CASSDSVSSYNEQFF

V gene: TRBV9
J gene: TRBJ2-4
clone size: NA
CDR3 length: 14
D gene: NA
CDR3 DNA: TGTGCCAGCAGCGTAGACCACACGGAAAACATTCAGTACTTC
CDR3 protein: CASSVDHTENIQYF

V gene: TRBV7-9
J gene: TRBJ2-7
clone size: NA
CDR3 length: 14
D gene: NA
CDR3 DNA: TGTGCCAGCAGCCCCGGGACGGGGGTCTACGAGCAGTACTTC
CDR3 protein: CASSPGTGVYEQYF

V gene: TRBV11-3
J gene: TRBJ1-4
clone size: NA
CDR3 length: 10
D gene: NA
CDR3 DNA: TGTGCCAGCAAAGTGGAAAAACTGTTTTTT
CDR3 protein: CASKVEKLFF

V gene: TRBV12-3/TRBV12-4
J gene: TRBJ1-2
clone size: NA
CDR3 length: 12
D gene: TRBD1
CDR3 DNA: TGTGCCAGCACCAGACAGGGTGGCGGCTACACCTTC
CDR3 protein: CASTRQGGGYTF

V gene: TRBV12-3/TRBV12-4
J gene: TRBJ2-7
clone size: NA
CDR3 length: 13
D gene: NA
CDR3 DNA: TGTGCCAGCAGGACAGAAGGGTCCTACGAGCAGTACTTC
CDR3 protein: CASRTEGSYEQYF

V gene: TRBV3-1/TRBV3-2
J gene: TRBJ1-2
clone size: NA
CDR3 length: 13
D gene: NA
CDR3 DNA: TGTGCCAGCAGCTACGGGACGGATTATGGCTACACCTTC
CDR3 protein: CASSYGTDYGYTF

V gene: TRBV14
J gene: TRBJ2-7
clone size: NA
CDR3 length: 14
D gene: NA
CDR3 DNA: TGTGCCAGCAGCGAACAGCGTGCCTCCTACGAGCAGTACTTC
CDR3 protein: CASSEQRASYEQYF

V gene: TRBV2
J gene: TRBJ1-2
clone size: NA
CDR3 length: 11
D gene: NA
CDR3 DNA: TGTGCCAGCAGTGAAGGGGGAGGCTACACCTTC
CDR3 protein: CASSEGGGYTF

V gene: TRBV14
J gene: TRBJ1-3
clone size: once
CDR3 length: 16
D gene: NA
CDR3 DNA: TGTGCCAGCAGCCAAGGGACTCTTAGCTCTGGAAACACCATATATTTT
CDR3 protein: CASSQGTLSSGNTIYF

V gene: TRBV7-8
J gene: TRBJ2-3
clone size: NA
CDR3 length: 16
D gene: NA
CDR3 DNA: TGTGCCAGCAGCTTACGCCGTGACACCTTTGGAGATACGCAGTATTTT
CDR3 protein: CASSLRRDTFGDTQYF

V gene: TRBV5-5
J gene: TRBJ2-6
clone size: NA
CDR3 length: 14
D gene: NA
CDR3 DNA: TGTGCCAGCAGCTTGGTTTCTGGGGCCAACGTCCTGACTTTC
CDR3 protein: CASSLVSGANVLTF

V gene: TRBV5-1
J gene: TRBJ1-1
clone size: NA
CDR3 length: 14
D gene: NA
CDR3 DNA: TGCGCCAGCAGCTTCTTTCACCAGAACACTGAAGCTTTCTTT
CDR3 protein: CASSFFHQNTEAFF

V gene: TRBV28
J gene: TRBJ1-2
clone size: few
CDR3 length: 16
D gene: TRBD1
CDR3 DNA: TGTGCCAGCAGGGCGACAGGGTTCCACCCCAACTATGGCTACACCTTC
CDR3 protein: CASRATGFHPNYGYTF

V gene: TRBV5-4
J gene: TRBJ2-7
clone size: NA
CDR3 length: 14
D gene: NA
CDR3 DNA: TGTGCCAGCAGCTTAGGCTTGGACATCGACGAGCAGTACTTC
CDR3 protein: CASSLGLDIDEQYF

V gene: TRBV5-1
J gene: TRBJ2-2
clone size: NA
CDR3 length: 16
D gene: NA
CDR3 DNA: TGCGCCAGCAGCCCACCCGCTCAAGGACACGCCGGGGAGCTGTTTTTT
CDR3 protein: CASSPPAQGHAGELFF

V gene: TRBV19
J gene: TRBJ2-2
clone size: NA
CDR3 length: 19
D gene: NA
CDR3 DNA: TGTGCCAGTAGCCCGGGGTGGATTTTTGGCGGGCGGAACACCGGGGAGCTGTTTTTT
CDR3 protein: CASSPGWIFGGRNTGELFF

V gene: TRBV27
J gene: TRBJ2-7
clone size: NA
CDR3 length: 13
D gene: TRBD1
CDR3 DNA: TGTGCCAGCAGTTCTGGACAGGTGGGGGAGCAGTACTTC
CDR3 protein: CASSSGQVGEQYF

V gene: TRBV20-1
J gene: TRBJ1-1
clone size: NA
CDR3 length: 14
D gene: NA
CDR3 DNA: TGCAGTGCTAGTGGGGTCACAGTGAACACTGAAGCTTTCTTT
CDR3 protein: CSASGVTVNTEAFF

V gene: TRBV28
J gene: TRBJ1-2
clone size: NA
CDR3 length: 12
D gene: NA
CDR3 DNA: TGTGCCAGCAGTTTTCAGCGCTATGGCTACACCTTC
CDR3 protein: CASSFQRYGYTF

V gene: TRBV24-1
J gene: TRBJ2-2
clone size: NA
CDR3 length: 14
D gene: NA
CDR3 DNA: TGTGCCACCTATTCGGGACTTATAACCGGGGAGCTGTTTTTT
CDR3 protein: CATYSGLITGELFF

V gene: TRBV5-1
J gene: TRBJ1-6
clone size: NA
CDR3 length: 14
D gene: TRBD1
CDR3 DNA: TGCGCCAGCAGCCTAGGACAGGGGGACTCACCCCTCCACTTT
CDR3 protein: CASSLGQGDSPLHF

V gene: TRBV5-8
J gene: TRBJ2-1
clone size: NA
CDR3 length: 16
D gene: NA
CDR3 DNA: TGTGCCAGCAGCGCCCGGGTACCGAGCTCCTACAATGAGCAGTTCTTC
CDR3 protein: CASSARVPSSYNEQFF

V gene: TRBV7-2
J gene: TRBJ2-2
clone size: NA
CDR3 length: 17
D gene: TRBD1
CDR3 DNA: TGTGCCAGCAGCTTTGTCTCCGGGACAGGGTATACCGGGGAGCTGTTTTTT
CDR3 protein: CASSFVSGTGYTGELFF

V gene: TRBV7-9
J gene: TRBJ1-2
clone size: NA
CDR3 length: 19
D gene: NA
CDR3 DNA: TGTGCCAGCAGCACAGGGCTCCCTTTTAGCGCTACACTTAACTATGGCTACACCTTC
CDR3 protein: CASSTGLPFSATLNYGYTF

V gene: TRBV2
J gene: TRBJ2-2
clone size: NA
CDR3 length: 17
D gene: TRBD1
CDR3 DNA: TGTGCCAGCAGTGACCAGGAGGGACAGGGCTACACCGGGGAGCTGTTTTTT
CDR3 protein: CASSDQEGQGYTGELFF

V gene: TRBV9
J gene: TRBJ1-3
clone size: few
CDR3 length: 16
D gene: NA
CDR3 DNA: TGTGCCAGCAGCGTAGGTGGAGGAATCAATGGAAACACCATATATTTT
CDR3 protein: CASSVGGGINGNTIYF

V gene: TRBV27
J gene: TRBJ2-5
clone size: NA
CDR3 length: 16
D gene: NA
CDR3 DNA: TGTGCCAGCAGCAAAACTTTCTATGATCTGCGGGAGACCCAGTACTTC
CDR3 protein: CASSKTFYDLRETQYF

V gene: TRBV21-1
J gene: TRBJ1-3
clone size: NA
CDR3 length: 18
D gene: NA
CDR3 DNA: TGTGCCAGCAGCAAAGATTTGGCAGGGGGTTGCGTAGGAAACACCATATATTTT
CDR3 protein: CASSKDLAGGCVGNTIYF

V gene: TRBV29-1
J gene: TRBJ2-7
clone size: once
CDR3 length: 13
D gene: NA
CDR3 DNA: TGCAGCGTTGTACGGAGTATCGGGGGCGAGCAGTACTTC
CDR3 protein: CSVVRSIGGEQYF

V gene: TRBV28
J gene: TRBJ2-7
clone size: NA
CDR3 length: 15
D gene: NA
CDR3 DNA: TGTGCCAGCAGTCCCCCAGGGGGGCAGCCCTACGAGCAGTACTTC
CDR3 protein: CASSPPGGQPYEQYF

V gene: TRBV18
J gene: TRBJ2-1
clone size: NA
CDR3 length: 19
D gene: NA
CDR3 DNA: TGTGCCAGCTCACCACTCGTCCTATCCAGTCCACGCTCCTACAATGAGCAGTTCTTC
CDR3 protein: CASSPLVLSSPRSYNEQFF